This T cell receptor (beta chain) was found in a study of CD8 T cells in Susac syndrome. After extraction with the RNeasy kit, about 0.5 to 1 ug of the RNA was reverse transcribed using random hexamers. From the immunoSEQ multiplex PCR reads, TCRdb called clonotypes with MiXCR, one entry per CDR3 protein. The top ten hold about 0.15% of the sample, which has about 210,000 distinct CDR3 sequences, approximately 94% seen once. Germline V CDR1 and CDR2: SGHAT, FQDESV (reference sequence). V was trimmed by 2 bases and J by 2 bases, leaving 12 bases between them. This CDR3 contains 15 residues. J is TRBJ1-1 and V is TRBV11-1; D call uncertain. The clonotype comes from a human donor with Susac syndrome. Sequencing was carried out using CD4+ T cells from PBMCs. As DNA, the CDR3 is TGTGCCAGCAGCTTACCCGGAGGGATAAACACTGAAGCTTTCTTT. Translated: CASSLPGGINTEAFF.